These T cell receptor beta chains were read from a single sample in a study of graft-versus-host responses after intestinal transplantation. Profiling relied on immunoSEQ multiplex PCR, and the TCRdb table lists in-frame clones only, not all of them. The sample lists roughly 56,000 clones; under 95% were seen once. The source material was PBMCs, sampled almost 120 days after intestinal transplantation. The receptors here all came from a human patient who received an intestinal transplant, so some T cells may come from the graft donor. Both conserved end residues are part of each CDR3. The order of the fields is V gene, CDR3 protein.

TRBV7-9 | CASSPIMLGERSGNTIYF
TRBV4-1 | CASSQGQGFAGELFF
TRBV9 | CASSVGQLNTEAFF
TRBV4-1 | CASSLGRGIIGKLFF
TRBV9 | CASSAGTGPFEQYF
TRBV19 | CASRGTGEYNSPLHF
TRBV9 | CASSVAPGRNEQYF
TRBV4-1 | CASSGRGRLGETQYF
TRBV27 | CASSSPYSPLHF
TRBV6-6 | CASRDYSGGARETQYF
TRBV28 | CASSLSGYQPQHF
TRBV29-1 | CSSKRDLKETQYF
TRBV2 | CASSEEPASNQPQHF
TRBV2 | CASTQPGQSAGNTIYF
TRBV7-8 | CASSLARDPKRRETQYF
TRBV2 | CASMSQRGDEQYF